This T cell receptor (beta chain) is drawn from a study of blood T cell repertoires in COVID-19. Study-level background: The study drew acute and convalescent COVID-19 samples from the United States, Italy and Spain. T cells, B-cell-depleted T cells, or PBMCs provided the cDNA or gDNA that served as material.

Under the authors' procedure: Reference gene primer amplification yielded estimated nucleated cell counts. Sequencing was performed with immunoSEQ multiplex PCR; in TCRdb, only in-frame clones are kept and a portion is missing. From that table come the V and J calls and clone size; the DNA was used to work out D and trimming. The sample lists approximately 97,000 clones; 70% to 90% were seen once. The length of the CDR3 is 16 residues. V dropped 6 bases and J dropped 4; count of bases not matched to a gene: 10. Germline assignment: CDR1 LNHDA and CDR2 SQIVND (reference sequence). The origin of this receptor is a man between 50 and 59 years old with active COVID-19. The source material was peripheral blood. The V and J genes are TRBV19 and TRBJ2-2, with 8 nucleotides matching TRBD2. The CDR3 DNA is TGTGCCAGTAGAAGCCGGGGGGGCAACCGCACCGGGGAGCTGTTTTTT. Its protein is CASRSRGGNRTGELFF.